The 10 T cell receptor beta chains in this list originate from one sample, sequenced in a study of beta chain features in type 1 diabetes. The investigators reverse transcribed all of the isolated RNA, so they sequenced expressed TCRB transcripts. Profiled with immunoSEQ multiplex PCR; TCRdb holds only in-frame clones, not every one. This table has just under 150,000 clones, about an eighth appearing once. Antigens for these TCRs are unknown. Study-wide results and limits: Type 1 diabetes patients had TCRB CDR3s that were shorter (moderately but significantly so) in all four CD4+ subsets.

The sequencing input was central memory CD4+ T cells from blood. These TCRs come from a man in his late teens or twenties with type 1 diabetes.

In this sample, this clone turned up many times. Written as DNA, the CDR3 is TGTGCCAGCAGCCAAGAATCCAGGGCCTCACCCCTCCACTTT. This codes for CASSQESRASPLHF. The chain carries TRBV14 and TRBJ1-6; D possibly corresponds to TRBD1 (5 bases). Germline lookup yields CDR1 SGHDN and CDR2 FVKESK. CDR3 length: 14 amino acids. Deletions cut 0 bases from V and 10 bases from J, with 10 bases between.

The rearrangement joins TRBV30 to TRBJ2-5; 8 bases align to TRBD2. The V gene end was trimmed by 3 bases and the J gene end by 9 bases; junction bases not matched to a gene: 12. Per the germline V gene, CDR1 is GTSNPN and CDR2 is SVGIG (reference sequence). The CDR3 consists of 14 residues. The CDR3, as DNA: TGTGCCTGGAGCGGGATAGCGGGGACCGGGGCCCAGTACTTC. This gives the protein CAWSGIAGTGAQYF.

This clone has just a few counts. This chain joins TRBV5-1 and TRBJ2-1; 10 bases agree with TRBD1. Germline V gene data show CDR1 as SGHRS and CDR2 as YFSETQ. V gave up 2 bases and J gave up 4 bases; unmatched junction bases: 6. This CDR3 region has 16 residues. The CDR3 region is CASSLETGGVYNEQFF. In nucleotides, the CDR3 is TGCGCCAGCAGCTTAGAGACAGGGGGCGTTTACAATGAGCAGTTCTTC. Full variable domain (rest looked up from reference TRBV5-1 and TRBJ2-1): KAGVTQTPRYLIKTRGQQVTLSCSPISGHRSVSWYQQTPGQGLQFLFEYFSETQRNKGNFPGRFSGRQFSNSRSEMNVSTLELGDSALYLCASSLETGGVYNEQFFGPGTRLTVL.

V is TRBV18 and J is TRBJ2-3; D is unclear. This CDR3 has 13 residues. Trimming took 2 bases from V and 2 from J, leaving 5 bases between them. Germline CDR1 reads KGHSH; CDR2 reads LQKENI. CDR3 region: CASSPKTTDTQYF. DNA for the CDR3: TGTGCCAGCTCACCAAAGACCACAGATACGCAGTATTTT.

J is TRBJ2-1 and V is TRBV5-1; D possibly uses TRBD1 or TRBD2 (6 bases each). The germline gives CDR1 SGHRS, CDR2 YFSETQ. V gave up 0 bases and J gave up 0 bases, with 10 bases separating them. CDR3 size: 16 residues. CDR3 DNA: TGCGCCAGCAGCTTGGCCCCGGGGGCCTCCTACAATGAGCAGTTCTTC. Its translation is CASSLAPGASYNEQFF.

The rearrangement links TRBV9 to TRBJ2-2; D possibly uses TRBD1 or TRBD2 (6 bases each). The CDR3 contains 16 residues. The germline V gene has CDR1 SGDLS and CDR2 YYNGEE. V lost 0 bases and J 0 bases, leaving 9 bases between the germline ends. CDR3 amino acids: CASSVAGATNTGELFF. The CDR3 DNA is TGTGCCAGCAGCGTAGCGGGGGCCACGAACACCGGGGAGCTGTTTTTT.

Only a few counts were recorded for this clone. V is TRBV14 and J is TRBJ1-5; D is ambiguous. The CDR3 spans 15 residues. CDR1 SGHDN and CDR2 FVKESK come from the germline V gene. Deletions cut 1 base from V and 2 bases from J, with 9 bases between. CDR3 sequence: CASSQGPGGNQPQHF. Here the CDR3 DNA reads TGTGCCAGCAGCCAAGGTCCCGGGGGCAATCAGCCCCAGCATTTT. Combining the CDR3 with reference TRBV14 and TRBJ1-5 gives the whole variable domain EAGVTQFPSHSVIEKGQTVTLRCDPISGHDNLYWYRRVMGKEIKFLLHFVKESKQDESGMPNNRFLAERTGGTYSTLKVQPAELEDSGVYFCASSQGPGGNQPQHFGDGTRLSIL.

This clone was detected only a few times. The genes are TRBV19 and TRBJ2-7; D is uncertain. V was pared by 5 bases and J by 0 bases, with 8 bases between. Germline CDR1 reads LNHDA; CDR2 reads SQIVND (reference sequence). This CDR3 spans 13 amino acids. The CDR3 DNA is TGTGCCAGTAGTGAGTCAGTCTCCTACGAGCAGTACTTC. Its protein product is CASSESVSYEQYF.

This clone showed up just a few times. The chain employs TRBV28 and TRBJ1-1; 8 positions agree with TRBD1. With V trimmed by 5 bases and J by 8 bases, 13 bases remained unmatched. This CDR3 is 15 amino acids long. Germline V gene data show CDR1 as MDHEN and CDR2 as SYDVKM. For the CDR3, the DNA is TGTGCCAGCAGTCTCTGGACAGGGCCCCTAAAGGAAGCTTTCTTT. Residues: CASSLWTGPLKEAFF.

The chain is built from TRBV7-9 and TRBJ2-1; tentative D call: TRBD2 (5 bases). Trimming cost V 1 base and J 5 bases, with 9 bases left between them. The CDR3 runs 14 residues. The germline gives CDR1 SEHNR, CDR2 FQNEAQ (reference sequence). The CDR3 DNA reads TGTGCCAGCAGCTTAGGAGGGTACCACAATGAGCAGTTCTTC. It codes for CASSLGGYHNEQFF.